This T cell receptor (beta chain) was captured by sequencing in a study of breast tumors, draining lymph nodes, adjacent tissues. Regarding the study as a whole: Findings are consistent with lymph node origin and intratumoral expansion of most tumor T cells. Tumor and nontumor repertoires were significantly more similar in luminal-like than in basal-like breast cancer. Tumor TCR diversity was below lymph nodes but above nontumor tissue.

CDR3 size: 14 residues. CDR1 SGHVS and CDR2 FQNEAQ come from the germline V gene. After removal of 10 bases from V and 1 base from J, the junction contained 5 bases not matched to a gene. Breast cancer patients provided tissue from their axillary draining lymph nodes. A single record per CDR3 protein comes from TCRdb applying MiXCR to the multiplex PCR reads. The data hold 270,000 or so distinct CDR3 sequences, with under 35% observed a single time. As for this clonotype: Its antigen is currently unknown.

The chain couples TRBV7-8 to TRBJ2-5; TRBD2 matches at 11 bases. This receptor was obtained from a female donor with breast cancer. Some clones in this sample may be carry-over from other donors' samples. Sequenced sample: axillary lymph node tissue. CDR3 sequence reads: CANLGTSGQETQYF. The CDR3 DNA follows: TGTGCCAACCTAGGGACTAGCGGCCAAGAGACCCAGTACTTC.